A selection of T cell receptor beta chains follows, all from one sample in a study of Ad26.COV2.S vaccination and SARS-CoV-2 variants. Method: immunoSEQ multiplex PCR; TCRdb's copy keeps in-frame clones and lacks some. The data contain approximately 480,000 clones, 87% of them singletons. The sample consisted of peripheral blood, taken in a trial of Ad26.COV2.S vaccine versus placebo. The receptor set was obtained from a person between 18 and 65 years old who received the Ad26.COV2.S COVID-19 vaccine or a placebo. CDR3s include the opening cysteine and the closing phenylalanine or tryptophan. The D gene is left open where the match is weak. Rows may omit the clone size; those that give it use once, few, many or a size class.

TRBJ2-1	TRBD1	TRBV5-4	NA	CASSRDRENEQFF	TGTGCCAGCAGCCGGGACAGGGAAAATGAGCAGTTCTTC
TRBJ2-7	TRBD1	TRBV5-5	NA	CASSLPTGQDYYEQYF	TGTGCCAGCAGCCTACCTACCGGACAGGATTACTACGAGCAGTACTTC
TRBJ1-1	NA	TRBV30	few	CAWSVQENTEAFF	TGTGCCTGGAGTGTACAAGAGAACACTGAAGCTTTCTTT
TRBJ2-2	NA	TRBV7-2	once	CASSLGRNTGELFF	TGTGCCAGCAGCTTAGGAAGGAACACCGGGGAGCTGTTTTTT
TRBJ1-1	NA	TRBV28	once	CASSLSGGVTEAFF	TGTGCCAGCAGTTTAAGCGGAGGGGTCACTGAAGCTTTCTTT
TRBJ2-7	TRBD1	TRBV10-3	NA	CAAGPRDRGRYEQYF	TGTGCCGCGGGCCCCCGGGACAGGGGGCGGTACGAGCAGTACTTC
TRBJ1-5	NA	TRBV7-8	once	CASSLVGSRVGNQPQHF	TGTGCCAGCAGCTTAGTGGGCTCGAGGGTAGGGAATCAGCCCCAGCATTTT
TRBJ2-3	NA	TRBV7-2	NA	CASSPTELTDTQYF	TGTGCCAGCAGCCCGACAGAGCTCACAGATACGCAGTATTTT
TRBJ2-7	NA	TRBV7-2	NA	CASSLTKTQSEQYF	TGTGCCAGCAGCTTAACAAAAACCCAGTCCGAGCAGTACTTC
TRBJ1-1	NA	TRBV7-9	few	CASSSGYGVNAFF	TGTGCCAGCAGCTCGGGATATGGGGTGAACGCTTTCTTT
TRBJ2-3	NA	TRBV14	NA	CASSQGSTTQYF	TGTGCCAGCAGCCAAGGGTCGACTACGCAGTATTTT
TRBJ1-1	TRBD1	TRBV2	NA	CASRGTGNTEAFF	TGTGCCAGCAGGGGGACAGGGAACACTGAAGCTTTCTTT
TRBJ1-2	TRBD1	TRBV19	NA	CASRGWDRGPEGYTF	TGTGCCAGTCGGGGCTGGGACAGGGGCCCGGAAGGCTACACCTTC
TRBJ1-3	NA	TRBV19	NA	CASSRISGNTIYF	TGTGCCAGTAGTCGGATTTCTGGAAACACCATATATTTT
TRBJ2-5	NA	TRBV30	NA	CAWSVVRAGAFSQYF	TGTGCCTGGAGTGTAGTCAGGGCAGGGGCGTTCAGCCAGTACTTC
TRBJ1-4	NA	TRBV6-6	NA	CASSGTPNRVGEKLFF	TGTGCCAGCAGCGGGACTCCCAATCGGGTGGGTGAAAAACTGTTTTTT
TRBJ2-3	TRBD2	TRBV5-3	NA	CARSPKGLDLSDTQYF	TGTGCCAGAAGCCCCAAGGGACTAGACTTATCAGATACGCAGTATTTT
TRBJ2-3	NA	TRBV7-2	NA	CASQAIRSTDTQYF	TGTGCCTCTCAGGCTATCCGAAGCACAGATACGCAGTATTTT
TRBJ2-1	TRBD2	TRBV5-1	NA	CASSPSGSVNEQFF	TGCGCCAGCAGCCCCAGCGGGAGTGTAAATGAGCAGTTCTTC
TRBJ1-1	TRBD1	TRBV5-6	NA	CASSPMTGLAFF	TGTGCCAGCAGCCCAATGACAGGGCTAGCTTTCTTT
TRBJ2-3	NA	TRBV24-1	once	CATRGRQGTDTQYF	TGTGCCACCAGGGGGAGACAGGGCACAGATACGCAGTATTTT
TRBJ1-1	NA	TRBV19	NA	CASSIYSGGPKNTEAFF	TGTGCCAGTAGTATCTATTCGGGGGGCCCCAAAAACACTGAAGCTTTCTTT
TRBJ2-1	TRBD2	TRBV28	NA	CASSPRLAGVNEQFF	TGTGCCAGCAGCCCTCGACTAGCGGGAGTCAATGAGCAGTTCTTC
TRBJ2-1	NA	TRBV2	NA	CASSERSYNEQFF	TGTGCCAGCAGTGAACGATCCTACAATGAGCAGTTCTTC
TRBJ2-7	NA	TRBV28	few	CASSLSSTYEQYF	TGTGCCAGCAGTTTGTCCAGTACCTACGAGCAGTACTTC
TRBJ1-2	TRBD1	TRBV28	NA	CASSLAWDRSFGYTF	TGTGCCAGCAGTTTAGCGTGGGACAGAAGCTTCGGCTACACCTTC
TRBJ1-6	NA	TRBV19	NA	CASSDSPNSPLHF	TGTGCCAGTAGTGACAGTCCGAATTCACCCCTCCACTTT
TRBJ1-4	NA	TRBV30	NA	CAWRPGGSPEEKLFF	TGTGCCTGGAGACCTGGGGGGAGCCCGGAGGAAAAACTGTTTTTT
TRBJ2-7	NA	TRBV29-1	NA	CSVVIMNSYEQYF	TGCAGCGTTGTAATAATGAACTCCTACGAGCAGTACTTC
TRBJ2-7	NA	TRBV7-9	NA	CASGRLASYEQYF	TGTGCCAGCGGGAGGTTGGCCTCCTACGAGCAGTACTTC
TRBJ2-7	NA	TRBV3-1/TRBV3-2	NA	CASPPGHEQYF	TGTGCCAGCCCCCCGGGCCACGAGCAGTACTTC
TRBJ2-7	TRBD2	TRBV18	medium-sized	CASSPPTRLAGTYEQYF	TGTGCCAGCTCACCACCGACCCGACTAGCGGGAACCTACGAGCAGTACTTC
TRBJ2-1	NA	TRBV25-1	NA	CASSESAALDEQFF	TGTGCCAGCAGTGAATCCGCCGCTTTAGATGAGCAGTTCTTC
TRBJ1-2	NA	TRBV28	NA	CASSQGGYGYTF	TGTGCCAGCAGCCAGGGAGGGTATGGCTACACCTTC
TRBJ1-1	TRBD1	TRBV6-5	NA	CASSTRDRNTEAFF	TGTGCCAGCAGTACCCGGGACAGAAACACTGAAGCTTTCTTT
TRBJ2-1	TRBD2	TRBV4-3	NA	CASSQESAAGGPSYNEQFF	TGCGCCAGCAGCCAAGAGTCGGCAGCGGGAGGGCCTTCCTACAATGAGCAGTTCTTC
TRBJ1-1	TRBD1	TRBV6-6	NA	CASPTDRWERAFF	TGTGCCAGCCCTACGGACAGGTGGGAAAGAGCTTTCTTT
TRBJ2-7	NA	TRBV3-1/TRBV3-2	once	CASSQTLGLTWSEQYF	TGTGCCAGCAGCCAAACCTTGGGGCTAACCTGGAGTGAGCAGTACTTC
TRBJ2-2	TRBD2	TRBV2	NA	CASRGLATNTGELFF	TGTGCCAGCAGGGGACTAGCGACGAACACCGGGGAGCTGTTTTTT
TRBJ2-3	TRBD1	TRBV7-2	NA	CASSLQGGVTTQYF	TGTGCCAGCAGCTTACAAGGGGGCGTTACTACGCAGTATTTT
TRBJ2-3	NA	TRBV7-2	NA	CASSQDGVGAQYF	TGTGCCAGCAGTCAAGATGGGGTTGGAGCGCAGTATTTT
TRBJ1-2	TRBD1	TRBV5-1	few	CASSWDRAGYTF	TGCGCCAGCAGCTGGGACAGGGCTGGCTACACCTTC
TRBJ2-1	NA	TRBV25-1	NA	CASRGGRGNEQFF	TGTGCCAGCAGGGGAGGGAGGGGGAATGAGCAGTTCTTC
TRBJ2-7	NA	TRBV6-2/TRBV6-3	once	CASSYSAGNLRHEQYF	TGTGCCAGCAGTTACTCGGCAGGGAATCTCCGCCACGAGCAGTACTTC
TRBJ2-1	NA	TRBV7-9	NA	CASSPGVGTYNEQFF	TGTGCCAGCAGCCCCGGGGTCGGGACCTACAATGAGCAGTTCTTC